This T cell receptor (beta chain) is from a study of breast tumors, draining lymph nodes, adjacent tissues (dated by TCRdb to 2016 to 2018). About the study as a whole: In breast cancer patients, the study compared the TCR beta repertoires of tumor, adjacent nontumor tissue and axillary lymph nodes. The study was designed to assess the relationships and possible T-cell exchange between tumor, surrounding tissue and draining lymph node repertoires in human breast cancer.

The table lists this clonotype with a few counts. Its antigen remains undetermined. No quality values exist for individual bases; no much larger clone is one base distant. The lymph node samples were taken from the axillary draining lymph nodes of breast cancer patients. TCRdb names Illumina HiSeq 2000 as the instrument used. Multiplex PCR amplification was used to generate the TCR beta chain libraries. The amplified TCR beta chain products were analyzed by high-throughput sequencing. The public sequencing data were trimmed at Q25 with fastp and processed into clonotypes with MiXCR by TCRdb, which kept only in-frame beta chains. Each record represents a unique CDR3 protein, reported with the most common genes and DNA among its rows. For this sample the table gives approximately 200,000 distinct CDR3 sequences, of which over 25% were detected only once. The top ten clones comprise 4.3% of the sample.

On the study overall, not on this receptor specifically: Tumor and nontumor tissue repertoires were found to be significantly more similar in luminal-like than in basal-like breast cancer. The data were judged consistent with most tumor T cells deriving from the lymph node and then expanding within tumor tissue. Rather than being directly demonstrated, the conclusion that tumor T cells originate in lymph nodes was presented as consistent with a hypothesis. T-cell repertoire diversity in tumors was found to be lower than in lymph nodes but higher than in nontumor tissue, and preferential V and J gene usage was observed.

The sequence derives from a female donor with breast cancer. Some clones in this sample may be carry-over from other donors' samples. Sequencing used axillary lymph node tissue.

The sequenced DNA: TGCGCCAGCAGCGTTCACCCGACTTCTTCATCTTCCTACAATGAGCAGTTCTTC. This encodes CASSVHPTSSSSYNEQFF. This receptor chain uses TRBV5-1 and TRBJ2-1, with an unclear D gene assignment. Trimming takes 4 bases from V and 1 base from J, and the germline ends sit 21 bases apart. As encoded in the germline V gene, CDR1 is SGHRS while CDR2 is YFSETQ. Inclusive of the bounding cysteine and phenylalanine, the CDR3 is 18 residues long. Left in the record is the CDR3 DNA by itself, 54 bases read in frame from the first base.